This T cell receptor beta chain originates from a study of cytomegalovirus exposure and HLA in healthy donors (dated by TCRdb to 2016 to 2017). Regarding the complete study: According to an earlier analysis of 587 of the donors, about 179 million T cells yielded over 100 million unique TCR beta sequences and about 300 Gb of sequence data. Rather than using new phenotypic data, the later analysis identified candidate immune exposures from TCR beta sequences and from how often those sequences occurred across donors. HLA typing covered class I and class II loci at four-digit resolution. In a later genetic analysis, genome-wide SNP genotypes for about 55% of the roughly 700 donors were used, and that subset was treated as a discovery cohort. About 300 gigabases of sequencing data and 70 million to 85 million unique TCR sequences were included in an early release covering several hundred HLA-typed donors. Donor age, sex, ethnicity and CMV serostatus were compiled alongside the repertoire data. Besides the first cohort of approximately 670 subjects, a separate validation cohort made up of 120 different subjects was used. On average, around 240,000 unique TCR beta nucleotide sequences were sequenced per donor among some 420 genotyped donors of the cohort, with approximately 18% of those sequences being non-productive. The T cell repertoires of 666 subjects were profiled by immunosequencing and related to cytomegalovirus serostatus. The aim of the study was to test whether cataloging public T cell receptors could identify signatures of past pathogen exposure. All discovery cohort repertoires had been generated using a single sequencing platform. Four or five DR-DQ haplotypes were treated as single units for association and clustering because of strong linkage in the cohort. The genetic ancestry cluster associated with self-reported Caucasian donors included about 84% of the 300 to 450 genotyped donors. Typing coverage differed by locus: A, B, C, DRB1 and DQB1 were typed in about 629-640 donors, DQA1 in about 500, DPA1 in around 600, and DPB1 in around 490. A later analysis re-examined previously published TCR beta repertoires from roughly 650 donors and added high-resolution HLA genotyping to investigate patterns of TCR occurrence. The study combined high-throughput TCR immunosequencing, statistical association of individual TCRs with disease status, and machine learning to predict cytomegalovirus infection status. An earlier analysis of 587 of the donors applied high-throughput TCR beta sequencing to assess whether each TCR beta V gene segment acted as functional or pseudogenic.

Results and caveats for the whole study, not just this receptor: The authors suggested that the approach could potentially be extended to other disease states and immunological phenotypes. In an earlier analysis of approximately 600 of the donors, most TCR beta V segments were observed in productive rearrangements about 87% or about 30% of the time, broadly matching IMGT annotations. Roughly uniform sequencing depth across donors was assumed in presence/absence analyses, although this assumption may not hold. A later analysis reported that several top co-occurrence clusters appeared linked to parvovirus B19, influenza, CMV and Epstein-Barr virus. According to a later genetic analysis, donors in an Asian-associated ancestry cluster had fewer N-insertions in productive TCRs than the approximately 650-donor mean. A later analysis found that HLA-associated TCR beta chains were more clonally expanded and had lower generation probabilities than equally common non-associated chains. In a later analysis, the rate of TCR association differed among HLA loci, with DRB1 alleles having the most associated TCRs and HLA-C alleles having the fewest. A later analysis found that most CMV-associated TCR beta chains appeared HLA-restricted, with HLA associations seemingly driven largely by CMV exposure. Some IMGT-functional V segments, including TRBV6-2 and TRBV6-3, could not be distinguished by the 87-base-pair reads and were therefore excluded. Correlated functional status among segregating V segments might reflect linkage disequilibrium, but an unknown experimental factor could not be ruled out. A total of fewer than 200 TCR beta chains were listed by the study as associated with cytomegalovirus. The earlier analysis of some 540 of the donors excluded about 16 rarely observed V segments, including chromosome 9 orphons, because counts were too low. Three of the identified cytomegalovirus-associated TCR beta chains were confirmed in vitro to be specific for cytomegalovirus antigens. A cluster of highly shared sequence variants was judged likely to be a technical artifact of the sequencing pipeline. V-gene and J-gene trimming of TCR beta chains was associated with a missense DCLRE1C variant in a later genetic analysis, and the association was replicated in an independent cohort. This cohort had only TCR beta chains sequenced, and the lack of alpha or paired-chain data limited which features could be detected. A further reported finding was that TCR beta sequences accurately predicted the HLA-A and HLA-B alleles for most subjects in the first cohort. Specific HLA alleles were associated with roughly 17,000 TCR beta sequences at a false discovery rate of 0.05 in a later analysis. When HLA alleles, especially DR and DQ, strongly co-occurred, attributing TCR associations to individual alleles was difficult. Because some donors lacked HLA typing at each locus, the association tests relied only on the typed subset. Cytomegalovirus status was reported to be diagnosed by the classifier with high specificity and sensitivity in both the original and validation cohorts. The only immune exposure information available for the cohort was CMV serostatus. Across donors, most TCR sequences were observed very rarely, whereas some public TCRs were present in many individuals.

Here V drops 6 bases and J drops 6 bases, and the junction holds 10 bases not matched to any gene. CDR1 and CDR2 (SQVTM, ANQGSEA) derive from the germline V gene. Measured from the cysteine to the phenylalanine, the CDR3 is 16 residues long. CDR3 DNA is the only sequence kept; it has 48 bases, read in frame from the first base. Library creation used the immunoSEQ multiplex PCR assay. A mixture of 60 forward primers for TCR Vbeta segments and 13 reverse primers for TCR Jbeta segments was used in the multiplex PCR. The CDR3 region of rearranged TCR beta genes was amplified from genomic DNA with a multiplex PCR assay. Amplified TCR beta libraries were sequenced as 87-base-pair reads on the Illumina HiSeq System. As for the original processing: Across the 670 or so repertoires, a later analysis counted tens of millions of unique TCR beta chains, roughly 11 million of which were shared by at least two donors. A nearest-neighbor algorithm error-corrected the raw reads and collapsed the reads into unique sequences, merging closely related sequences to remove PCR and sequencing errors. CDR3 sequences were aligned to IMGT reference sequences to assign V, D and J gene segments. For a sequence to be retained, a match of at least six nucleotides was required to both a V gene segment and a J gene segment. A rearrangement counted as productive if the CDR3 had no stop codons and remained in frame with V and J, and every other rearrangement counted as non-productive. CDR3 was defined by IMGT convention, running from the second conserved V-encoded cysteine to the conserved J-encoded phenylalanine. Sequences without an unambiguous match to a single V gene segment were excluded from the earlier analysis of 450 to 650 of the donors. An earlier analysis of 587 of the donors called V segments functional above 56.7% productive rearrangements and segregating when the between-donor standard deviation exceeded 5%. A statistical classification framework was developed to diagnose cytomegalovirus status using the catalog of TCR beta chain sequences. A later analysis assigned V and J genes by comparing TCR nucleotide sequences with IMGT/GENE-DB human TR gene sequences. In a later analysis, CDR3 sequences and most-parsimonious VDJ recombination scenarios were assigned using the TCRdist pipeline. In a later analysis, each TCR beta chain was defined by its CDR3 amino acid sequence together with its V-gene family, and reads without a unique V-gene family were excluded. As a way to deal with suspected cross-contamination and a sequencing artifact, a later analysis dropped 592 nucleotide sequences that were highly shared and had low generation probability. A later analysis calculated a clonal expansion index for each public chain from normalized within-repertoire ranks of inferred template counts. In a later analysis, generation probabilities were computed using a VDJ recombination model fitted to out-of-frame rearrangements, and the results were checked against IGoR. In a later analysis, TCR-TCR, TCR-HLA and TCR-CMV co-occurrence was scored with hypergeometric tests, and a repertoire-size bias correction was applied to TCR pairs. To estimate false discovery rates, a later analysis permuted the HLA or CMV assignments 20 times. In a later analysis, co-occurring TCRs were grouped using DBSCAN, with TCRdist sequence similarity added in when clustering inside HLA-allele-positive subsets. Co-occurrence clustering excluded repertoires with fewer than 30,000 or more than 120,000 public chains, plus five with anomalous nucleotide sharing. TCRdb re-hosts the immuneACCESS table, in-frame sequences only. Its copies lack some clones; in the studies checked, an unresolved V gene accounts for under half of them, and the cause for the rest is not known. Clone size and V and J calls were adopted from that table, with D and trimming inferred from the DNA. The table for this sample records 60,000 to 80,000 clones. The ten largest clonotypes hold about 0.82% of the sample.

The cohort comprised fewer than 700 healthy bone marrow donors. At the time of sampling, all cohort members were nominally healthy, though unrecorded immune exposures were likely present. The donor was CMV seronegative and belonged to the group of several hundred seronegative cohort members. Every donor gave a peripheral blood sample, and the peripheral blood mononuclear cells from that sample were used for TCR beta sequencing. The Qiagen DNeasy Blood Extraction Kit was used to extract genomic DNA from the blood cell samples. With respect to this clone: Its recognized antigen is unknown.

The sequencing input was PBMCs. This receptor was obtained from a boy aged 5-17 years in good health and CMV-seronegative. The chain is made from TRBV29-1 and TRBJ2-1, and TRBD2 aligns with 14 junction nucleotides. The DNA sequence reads TGCAGCGTCGACGGGACTAGCGGGAGAAATTCCAATGAGCAGTTCTTC. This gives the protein CSVDGTSGRNSNEQFF.